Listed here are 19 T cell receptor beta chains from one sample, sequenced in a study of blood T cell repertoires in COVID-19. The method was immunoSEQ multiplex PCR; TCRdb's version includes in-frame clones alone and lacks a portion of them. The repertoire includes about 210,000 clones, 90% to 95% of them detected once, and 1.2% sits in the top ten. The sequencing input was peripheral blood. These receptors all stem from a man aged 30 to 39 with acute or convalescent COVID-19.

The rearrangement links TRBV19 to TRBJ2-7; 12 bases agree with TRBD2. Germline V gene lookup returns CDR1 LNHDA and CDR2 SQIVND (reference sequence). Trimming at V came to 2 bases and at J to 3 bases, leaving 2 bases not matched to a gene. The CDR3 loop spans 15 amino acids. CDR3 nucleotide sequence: TGTGCCAGTAGTATATCTAGCGGGAGGGTCTACGAGCAGTACTTC. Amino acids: CASSISSGRVYEQYF.

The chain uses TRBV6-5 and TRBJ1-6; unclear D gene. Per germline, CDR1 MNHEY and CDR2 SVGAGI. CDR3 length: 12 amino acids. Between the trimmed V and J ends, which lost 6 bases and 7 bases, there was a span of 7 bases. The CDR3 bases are TGTGCCAGCAGCTTCCTGAATTCACCCCTCCACTTT. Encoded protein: CASSFLNSPLHF.

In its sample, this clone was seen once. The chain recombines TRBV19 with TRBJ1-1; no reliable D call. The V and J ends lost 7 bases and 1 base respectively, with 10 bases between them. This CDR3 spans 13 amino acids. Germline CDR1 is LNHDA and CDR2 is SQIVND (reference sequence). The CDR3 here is CASIREANTEAFF. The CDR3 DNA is TGTGCCAGTATAAGGGAGGCGAACACTGAAGCTTTCTTT.

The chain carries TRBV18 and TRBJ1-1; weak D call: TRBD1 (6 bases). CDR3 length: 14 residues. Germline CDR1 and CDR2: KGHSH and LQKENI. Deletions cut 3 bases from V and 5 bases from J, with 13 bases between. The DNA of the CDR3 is TGTGCCAGCTCACCGGCAGGGGTGGGTACTGAAGCTTTCTTT. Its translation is CASSPAGVGTEAFF.

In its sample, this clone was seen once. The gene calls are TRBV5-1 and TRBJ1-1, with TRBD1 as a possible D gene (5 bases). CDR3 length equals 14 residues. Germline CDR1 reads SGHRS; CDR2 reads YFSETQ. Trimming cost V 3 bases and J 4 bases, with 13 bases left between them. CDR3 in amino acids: CASSSPGGVTEAFF. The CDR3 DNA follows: TGCGCCAGCAGCTCCCCTGGGGGGGTCACTGAAGCTTTCTTT.

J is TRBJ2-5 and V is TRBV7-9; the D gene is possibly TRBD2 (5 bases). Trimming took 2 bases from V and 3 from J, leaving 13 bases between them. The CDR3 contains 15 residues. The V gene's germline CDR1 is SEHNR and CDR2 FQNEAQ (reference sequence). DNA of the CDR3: TGTGCCAGCAGCTTACGGGTAGCGTATAAAGAGACCCAGTACTTC. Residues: CASSLRVAYKETQYF. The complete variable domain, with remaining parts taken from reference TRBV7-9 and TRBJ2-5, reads DTGVSQNPRHKITKRGQNVTFRCDPISEHNRLYWYRQTLGQGPEFLTYFQNEAQLEKSRLLSDRFSAERPKGSFSTLEIQRTEQGDSAMYLCASSLRVAYKETQYFGPGTRLLVL.

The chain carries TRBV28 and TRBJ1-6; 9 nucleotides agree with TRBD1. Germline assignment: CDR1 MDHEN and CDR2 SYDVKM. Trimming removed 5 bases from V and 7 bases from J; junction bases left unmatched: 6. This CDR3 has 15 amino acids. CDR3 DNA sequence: TGTGCCAGCAGTATTTGGACAGGGGAAAATTCACCCCTCCACTTT. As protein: CASSIWTGENSPLHF.

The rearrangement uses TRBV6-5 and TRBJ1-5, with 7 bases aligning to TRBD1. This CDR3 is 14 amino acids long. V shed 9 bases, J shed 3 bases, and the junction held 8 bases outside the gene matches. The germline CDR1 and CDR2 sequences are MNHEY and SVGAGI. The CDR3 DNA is TGTGCCAGTAGTCGGGACAGCGTCAATCAGCCCCAGCATTTT. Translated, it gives CASSRDSVNQPQHF.

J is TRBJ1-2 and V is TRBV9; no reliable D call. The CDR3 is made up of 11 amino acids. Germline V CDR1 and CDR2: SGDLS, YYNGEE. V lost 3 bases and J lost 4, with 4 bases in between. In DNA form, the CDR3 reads TGTGCCAGCAGCGCCATCTATGGCTACACCTTC. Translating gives CASSAIYGYTF.

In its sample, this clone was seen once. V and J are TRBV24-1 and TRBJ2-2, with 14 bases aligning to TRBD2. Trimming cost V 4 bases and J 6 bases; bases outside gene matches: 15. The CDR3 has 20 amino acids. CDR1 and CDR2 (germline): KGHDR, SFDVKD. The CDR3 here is CATSEGGVTSGRAEAGELFF. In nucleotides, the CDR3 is TGTGCCACCAGTGAGGGGGGTGTGACTAGCGGGAGGGCCGAGGCCGGGGAGCTGTTTTTT.

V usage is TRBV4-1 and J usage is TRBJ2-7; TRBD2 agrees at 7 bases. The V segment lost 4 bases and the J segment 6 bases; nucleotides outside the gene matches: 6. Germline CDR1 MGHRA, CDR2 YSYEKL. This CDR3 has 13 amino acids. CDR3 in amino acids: CASSRIGGGEQYF. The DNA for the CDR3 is TGCGCCAGCAGCCGGATCGGCGGGGGCGAGCAGTACTTC.

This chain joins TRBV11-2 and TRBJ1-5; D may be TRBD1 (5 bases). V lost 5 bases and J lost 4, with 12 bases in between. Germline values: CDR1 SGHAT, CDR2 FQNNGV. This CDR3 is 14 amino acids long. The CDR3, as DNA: TGTGCCAGCAGCCCTAACGACAGAAATCAGCCCCAGCATTTT. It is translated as CASSPNDRNQPQHF. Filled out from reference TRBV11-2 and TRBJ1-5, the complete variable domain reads EAGVAQSPRYKIIEKRQSVAFWCNPISGHATLYWYQQILGQGPKLLIQFQNNGVVDDSQLPKDRFSAERLKGVDSTLKIQPAKLEDSAVYLCASSPNDRNQPQHFGDGTRLSIL.

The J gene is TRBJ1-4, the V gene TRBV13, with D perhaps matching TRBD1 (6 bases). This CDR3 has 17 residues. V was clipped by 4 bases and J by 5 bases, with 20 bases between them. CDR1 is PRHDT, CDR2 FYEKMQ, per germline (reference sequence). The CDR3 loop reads CASSSGTSANPNEKLFF. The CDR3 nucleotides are TGTGCCAGCAGCTCCGGGACATCCGCAAATCCAAATGAAAAACTGTTTTTT.

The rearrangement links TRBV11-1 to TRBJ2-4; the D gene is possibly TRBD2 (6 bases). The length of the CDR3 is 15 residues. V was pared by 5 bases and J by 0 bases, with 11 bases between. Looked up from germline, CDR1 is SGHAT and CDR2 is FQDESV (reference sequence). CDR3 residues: CASSPGGVAKNIQYF. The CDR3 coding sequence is TGTGCCAGCAGCCCAGGAGGGGTAGCCAAAAACATTCAGTACTTC.

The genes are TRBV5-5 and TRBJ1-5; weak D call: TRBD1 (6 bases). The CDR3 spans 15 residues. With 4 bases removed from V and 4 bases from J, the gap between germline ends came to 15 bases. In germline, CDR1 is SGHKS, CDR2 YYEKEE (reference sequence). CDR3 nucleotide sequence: TGTGCCAGCAGCGAACGAGGGGGGGTGAATCAGCCCCAGCATTTT. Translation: CASSERGGVNQPQHF. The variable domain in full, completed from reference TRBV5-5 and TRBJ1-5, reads DAGVTQSPTHLIKTRGQQVTLRCSPISGHKSVSWYQQVLGQGPQFIFQYYEKEERGRGNFPDRFSARQFPNYSSELNVNALLLGDSALYLCASSERGGVNQPQHFGDGTRLSIL.

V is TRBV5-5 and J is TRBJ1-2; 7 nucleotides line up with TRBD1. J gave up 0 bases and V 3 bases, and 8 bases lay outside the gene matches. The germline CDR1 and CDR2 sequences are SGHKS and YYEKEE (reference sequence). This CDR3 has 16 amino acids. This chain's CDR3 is CASSYTSGTANYGYTF. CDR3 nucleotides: TGTGCCAGCAGCTATACCTCCGGGACAGCTAACTATGGCTACACCTTC.

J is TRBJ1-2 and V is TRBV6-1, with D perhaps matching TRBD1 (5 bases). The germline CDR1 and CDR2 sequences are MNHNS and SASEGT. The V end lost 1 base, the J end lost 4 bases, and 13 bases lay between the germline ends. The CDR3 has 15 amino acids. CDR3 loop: CASSEGLARVYGYTF. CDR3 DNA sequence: TGTGCCAGCAGTGAAGGTCTTGCCAGGGTCTATGGCTACACCTTC.

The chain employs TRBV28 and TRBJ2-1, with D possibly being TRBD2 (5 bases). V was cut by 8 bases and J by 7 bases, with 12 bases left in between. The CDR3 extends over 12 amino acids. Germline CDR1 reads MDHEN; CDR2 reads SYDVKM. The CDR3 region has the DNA TGTGCCAGCTCCAGACGACTAAATGAGCAGTTCTTC. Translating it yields CASSRRLNEQFF. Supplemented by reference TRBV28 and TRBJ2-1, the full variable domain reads DVKVTQSSRYLVKRTGEKVFLECVQDMDHENMFWYRQDPGLGLRLIYFSYDVKMKEKGDIPEGYSVSREKKERFSLILESASTNQTSMYLCASSRRLNEQFFGPGTRLTVL.

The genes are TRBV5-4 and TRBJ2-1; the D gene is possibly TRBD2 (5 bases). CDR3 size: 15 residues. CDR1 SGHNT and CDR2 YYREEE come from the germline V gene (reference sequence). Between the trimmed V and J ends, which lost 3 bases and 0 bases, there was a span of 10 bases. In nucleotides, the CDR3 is TGTGCCAGCAGCTGGACGGGAAGCTCCTACAATGAGCAGTTCTTC. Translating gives CASSWTGSSYNEQFF.